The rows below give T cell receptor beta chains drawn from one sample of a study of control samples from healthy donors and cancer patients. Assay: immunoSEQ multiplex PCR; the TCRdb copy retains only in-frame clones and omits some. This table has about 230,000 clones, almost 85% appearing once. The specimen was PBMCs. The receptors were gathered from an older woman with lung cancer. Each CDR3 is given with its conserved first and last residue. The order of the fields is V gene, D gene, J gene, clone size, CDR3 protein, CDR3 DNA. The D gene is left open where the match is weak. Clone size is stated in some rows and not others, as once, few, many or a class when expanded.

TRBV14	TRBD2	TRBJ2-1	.	CASTSGTTSYNEQFF	TGTGCCAGCACCTCCGGGACTACCTCCTACAATGAGCAGTTCTTC
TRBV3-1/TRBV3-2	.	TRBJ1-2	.	CASSPTPSPGPGYTF	TGTGCCAGCAGCCCCACCCCCTCCCCAGGGCCTGGCTACACCTTC
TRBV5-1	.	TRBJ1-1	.	CASSLGERAFF	TGCGCCAGCAGCTTGGGGGAAAGAGCTTTCTTT
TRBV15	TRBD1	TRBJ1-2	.	CATSRDSVGQGNYGYTF	TGTGCCACCAGCAGAGATTCGGTTGGACAGGGGAACTATGGCTACACCTTC
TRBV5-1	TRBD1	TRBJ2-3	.	CASSPTTGTGAADTQYF	TGCGCCAGCAGCCCCACGACGGGGACAGGGGCGGCAGATACGCAGTATTTT
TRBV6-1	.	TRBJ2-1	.	CASSESGVWSSYNEQFF	TGTGCCAGCAGTGAATCTGGCGTGTGGAGCTCCTACAATGAGCAGTTCTTC
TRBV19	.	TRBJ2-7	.	CASSIRGDSYEQYF	TGTGCCAGTAGTATTAGAGGGGACTCCTACGAGCAGTACTTC
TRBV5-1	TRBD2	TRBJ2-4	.	CASTLAGEDIQYF	TGCGCCAGCACCTTAGCGGGGGAAGACATTCAGTACTTC
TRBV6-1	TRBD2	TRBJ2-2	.	CASSEMGGGTGELFF	TGTGCCAGCAGTGAAATGGGGGGAGGGACCGGGGAGCTGTTTTTT
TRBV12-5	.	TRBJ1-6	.	CASGVGTPNNSPLHF	TGTGCTAGTGGTGTCGGGACACCCAATAATTCACCCCTCCACTTT
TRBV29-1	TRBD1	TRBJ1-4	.	CSAMGQGGEKLFF	TGCAGCGCTATGGGACAGGGGGGTGAAAAACTGTTTTTT
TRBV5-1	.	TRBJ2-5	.	CASSSTTQETQYF	TGCGCCAGCAGCTCGACCACCCAAGAGACCCAGTACTTC
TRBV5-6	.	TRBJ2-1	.	CASSRRGNEQFF	TGTGCCAGCAGCCGTAGAGGAAATGAGCAGTTCTTC
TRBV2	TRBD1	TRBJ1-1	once	CASSGGGGGAEAFF	TGTGCCAGCAGTGGTGGGGGAGGGGGCGCTGAAGCTTTCTTT
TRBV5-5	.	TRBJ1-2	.	CASSPQNYNYGYTF	TGTGCCAGCAGCCCTCAGAACTATAACTATGGCTACACCTTC
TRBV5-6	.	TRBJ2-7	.	CASSRYYGTYDSYEQYF	TGTGCCAGCAGCCGTTACTATGGGACATATGACTCCTACGAGCAGTACTTC
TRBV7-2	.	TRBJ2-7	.	CASSPVGVGAAYEQYF	TGTGCCAGCAGCCCCGTGGGGGTTGGGGCCGCCTACGAGCAGTACTTC
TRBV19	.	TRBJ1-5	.	CASCTRAREGNQPQHF	TGTGCCAGTTGCACCCGGGCCCGGGAGGGCAATCAGCCCCAGCATTTT
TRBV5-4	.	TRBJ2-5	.	CASSLPDGETQYF	TGTGCCAGCAGCTTGCCGGATGGAGAGACCCAGTACTTC
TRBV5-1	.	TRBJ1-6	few	CASSLGPDRNSPLHF	TGCGCCAGCAGCTTGGGGCCTGACAGGAATTCACCCCTCCACTTT
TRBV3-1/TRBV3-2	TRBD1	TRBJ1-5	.	CASSQDATGGQPQHF	TGTGCCAGCAGCCAAGACGCCACAGGGGGTCAGCCCCAGCATTTT
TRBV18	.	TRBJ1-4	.	CASSPIQGEKLFF	TGTGCCAGCTCACCTATACAGGGCGAAAAACTGTTTTTT
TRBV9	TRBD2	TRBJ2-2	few	CASGGSSGSGTGELFF	TGTGCCAGCGGGGGGTCTAGCGGGAGCGGTACCGGGGAGCTGTTTTTT
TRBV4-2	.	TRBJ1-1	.	CASSQEGRAGTEAFF	TGTGCCAGCAGCCAAGAAGGTAGGGCAGGGACTGAAGCTTTCTTT
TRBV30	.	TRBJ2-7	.	CAWSAGGANIYEQYF	TGTGCCTGGAGTGCGGGGGGCGCCAATATCTACGAGCAGTACTTC
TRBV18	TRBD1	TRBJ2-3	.	CASSRQGEDTQYF	TGTGCCAGCTCACGACAGGGGGAAGATACGCAGTATTTT
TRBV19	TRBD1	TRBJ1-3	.	CASRRDRSSGNTIYF	TGTGCCAGTAGAAGGGACAGGAGCTCTGGAAACACCATATATTTT
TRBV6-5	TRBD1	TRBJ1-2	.	CASSSEEGGNYGYTF	TGTGCCAGCAGCTCCGAGGAAGGGGGCAACTATGGCTACACCTTC
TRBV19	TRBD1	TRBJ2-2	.	CASKWTGDTGELFF	TGTGCCTCGAAATGGACAGGAGACACCGGGGAGCTGTTTTTT